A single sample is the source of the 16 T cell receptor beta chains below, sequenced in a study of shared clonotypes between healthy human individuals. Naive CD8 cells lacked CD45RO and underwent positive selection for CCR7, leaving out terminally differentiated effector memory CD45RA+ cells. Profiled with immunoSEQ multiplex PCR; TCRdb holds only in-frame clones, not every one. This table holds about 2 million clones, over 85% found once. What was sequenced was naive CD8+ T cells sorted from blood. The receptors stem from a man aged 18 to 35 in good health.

CDR3 protein: CASSLSPQGGQFF. The CDR3 DNA reads TGTGCCAGCAGCTTATCCCCCCAGGGGGGTCAGTTCTTC. This chain connects TRBV7-9 to TRBJ2-1, with D possibly matching TRBD1 (7 bases). The CDR3 totals 13 residues. The V end lost 2 bases, the J end lost 13 bases, and 15 bases lay between the germline ends. Germline values: CDR1 SEHNR, CDR2 FQNEAQ (reference sequence).

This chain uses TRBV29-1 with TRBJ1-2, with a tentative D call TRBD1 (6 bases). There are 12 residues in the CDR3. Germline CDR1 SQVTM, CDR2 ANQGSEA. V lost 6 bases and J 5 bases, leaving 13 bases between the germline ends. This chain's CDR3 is CSVTQGSYGYTF. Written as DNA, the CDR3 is TGCAGCGTCACTCAGGGGTCTTATGGCTACACCTTC. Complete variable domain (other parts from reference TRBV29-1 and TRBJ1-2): SAVISQKPSRDICQRGTSLTIQCQVDSQVTMMFWYRQQPGQSLTLIATANQGSEATYESGFVIDKFPISRPNLTFSTLTVSNMSPEDSSIYLCSVTQGSYGYTFGSGTRLTVV.

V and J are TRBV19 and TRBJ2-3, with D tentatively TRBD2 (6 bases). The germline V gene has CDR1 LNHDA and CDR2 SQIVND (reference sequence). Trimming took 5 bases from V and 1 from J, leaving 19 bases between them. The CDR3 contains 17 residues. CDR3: CASSLYGSSFGTDTQYF. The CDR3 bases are TGTGCCAGTAGTCTCTACGGGAGTAGCTTTGGCACAGATACGCAGTATTTT.

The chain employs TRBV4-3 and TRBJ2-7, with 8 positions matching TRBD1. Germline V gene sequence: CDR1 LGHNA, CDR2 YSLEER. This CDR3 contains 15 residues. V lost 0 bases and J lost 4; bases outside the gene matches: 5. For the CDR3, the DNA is TGCGCCAGCAGCCAAGACAGGGGGCCCGTTTACGAGCAGTACTTC. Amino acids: CASSQDRGPVYEQYF.

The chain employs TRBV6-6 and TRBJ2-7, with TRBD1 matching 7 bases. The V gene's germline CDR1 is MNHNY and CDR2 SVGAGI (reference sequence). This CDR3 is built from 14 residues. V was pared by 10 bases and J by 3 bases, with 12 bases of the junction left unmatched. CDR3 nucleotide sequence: TGTGCCACCACGCCGGGACAGCCTTTCTACGAGCAGTACTTC. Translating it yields CATTPGQPFYEQYF.

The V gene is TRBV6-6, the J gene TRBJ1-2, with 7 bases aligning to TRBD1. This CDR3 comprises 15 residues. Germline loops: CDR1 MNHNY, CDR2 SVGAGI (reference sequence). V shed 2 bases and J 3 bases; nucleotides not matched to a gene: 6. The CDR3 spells CASSYVIQGDYGYTF. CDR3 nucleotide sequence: TGTGCCAGCAGTTACGTGATCCAGGGGGACTATGGCTACACCTTC.

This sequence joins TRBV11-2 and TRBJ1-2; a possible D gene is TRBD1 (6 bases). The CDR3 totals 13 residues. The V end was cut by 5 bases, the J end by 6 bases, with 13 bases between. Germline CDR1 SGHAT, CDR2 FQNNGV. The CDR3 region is CASSLVQGHGYTF. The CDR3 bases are TGTGCCAGCAGCCTCGTACAGGGTCATGGCTACACCTTC.

The CDR3 loop reads CSVEESYEQYF. For the CDR3, the DNA is TGCAGCGTTGAAGAATCCTACGAGCAGTACTTC. The chain combines TRBV29-1 with TRBJ2-5; D gene uncertain. The assigned J gene may be wrong: the sequence end matches TRBJ2-7 better. Germline V gene sequence: CDR1 SQVTM, CDR2 ANQGSEA. The CDR3 covers 11 residues.

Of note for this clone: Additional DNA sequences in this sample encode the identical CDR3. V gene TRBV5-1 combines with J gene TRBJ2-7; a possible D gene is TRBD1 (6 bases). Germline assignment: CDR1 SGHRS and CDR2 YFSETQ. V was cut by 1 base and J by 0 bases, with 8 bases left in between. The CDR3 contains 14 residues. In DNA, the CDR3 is TGCGCCAGCAGCTTGACAGGGAACTCCTACGAGCAGTACTTC. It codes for CASSLTGNSYEQYF.

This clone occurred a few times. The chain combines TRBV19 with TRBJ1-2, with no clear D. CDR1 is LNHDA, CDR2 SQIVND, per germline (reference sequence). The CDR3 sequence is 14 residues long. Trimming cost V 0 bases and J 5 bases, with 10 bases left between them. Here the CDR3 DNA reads TGTGCCAGTAGTATAGACCCCCAGACATATGGCTACACCTTC. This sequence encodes CASSIDPQTYGYTF.

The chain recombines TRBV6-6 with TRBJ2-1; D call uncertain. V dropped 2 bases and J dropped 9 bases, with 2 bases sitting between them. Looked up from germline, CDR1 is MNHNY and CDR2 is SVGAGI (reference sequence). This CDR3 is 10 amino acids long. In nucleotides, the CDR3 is TGTGCCAGCAGTTACCCTGAGCAGTTCTTC. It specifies CASSYPEQFF.

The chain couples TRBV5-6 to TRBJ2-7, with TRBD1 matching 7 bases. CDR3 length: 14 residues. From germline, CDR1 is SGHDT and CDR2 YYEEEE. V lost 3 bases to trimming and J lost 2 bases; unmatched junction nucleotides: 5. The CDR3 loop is CASSSWDRTYEQYF. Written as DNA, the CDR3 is TGTGCCAGCAGCTCATGGGACAGAACCTACGAGCAGTACTTC.

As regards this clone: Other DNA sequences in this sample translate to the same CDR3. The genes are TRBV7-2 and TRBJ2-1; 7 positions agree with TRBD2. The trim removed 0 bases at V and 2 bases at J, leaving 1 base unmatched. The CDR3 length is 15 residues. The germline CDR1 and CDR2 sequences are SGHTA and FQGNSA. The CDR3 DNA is TGTGCCAGCAGCTTAGCGGGGGGGGCCTACAATGAGCAGTTCTTC. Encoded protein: CASSLAGGAYNEQFF.

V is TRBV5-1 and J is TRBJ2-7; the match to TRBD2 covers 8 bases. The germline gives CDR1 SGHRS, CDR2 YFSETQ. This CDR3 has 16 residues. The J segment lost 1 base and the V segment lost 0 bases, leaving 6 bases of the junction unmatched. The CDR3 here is CASSLAAGGASYEQYF. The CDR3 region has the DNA TGCGCCAGCAGCTTGGCCGCGGGGGGCGCGTCCTACGAGCAGTACTTC.

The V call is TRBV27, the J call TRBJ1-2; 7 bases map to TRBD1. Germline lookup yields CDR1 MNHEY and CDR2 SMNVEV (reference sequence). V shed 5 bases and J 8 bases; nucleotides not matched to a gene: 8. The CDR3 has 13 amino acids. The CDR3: CASSPTGTGGYTF. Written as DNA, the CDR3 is TGTGCCAGCAGTCCGACAGGGACCGGCGGCTACACCTTC.

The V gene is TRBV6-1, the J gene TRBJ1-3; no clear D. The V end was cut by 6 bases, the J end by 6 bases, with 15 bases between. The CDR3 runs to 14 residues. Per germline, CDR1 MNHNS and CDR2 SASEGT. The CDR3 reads CASSIWGSENTIYF. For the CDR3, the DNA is TGTGCCAGCAGCATATGGGGAAGCGAAAACACCATATATTTT.